Listed here are 27 T cell receptor beta chains from one sample, sequenced in a study of low-dose radiotherapy and immunotherapy resistance in tumors. Priming of first-strand cDNA relied on TRAV- and TRBV-specific primers (covering alpha and beta chains). The authors amplified TCRs for 20 PCR cycles with a constant-region primer and a V-primer adapter. TCRdb re-called the reads with MiXCR, one entry per CDR3 protein. The data contain around 99,000 distinct CDR3 sequences, 8% to 10% of them singletons. Documented time point: before trial treatment. The sequencing here drew on PBMCs, taken before treatment. The receptors originated from a male donor with prostate cancer.

This clonotype has a count of ten or more. The chain couples TRBV28 to TRBJ2-1, with D unclear. V was clipped by 8 bases and J by 1 base, with 0 bases between them. The CDR3 is 10 amino acids. CDR1 is MDHEN and CDR2 is SYDVKM in the germline V gene. DNA for the CDR3: TGTGCCAGCTCCTACAATGAGCAGTTCTTC. Translation: CASSYNEQFF.

This clonotype was found many times. This rearrangement joins TRBV28 to TRBJ1-6; D gene unclear. Germline CDR1 reads MDHEN; CDR2 reads SYDVKM. Between the trimmed V and J ends, which lost 2 bases and 0 bases, there was a span of 20 bases. The CDR3 spans 20 residues. For the CDR3, the DNA is TGTGCCAGCAGTTTAAGTAGGGTAAACTTCCTAAGCTCCTATAATTCACCCCTCCACTTT. Its translation: CASSLSRVNFLSSYNSPLHF. Using reference TRBV28 and TRBJ1-6 for the parts outside the CDR3, the full variable domain is DVKVTQSSRYLVKRTGEKVFLECVQDMDHENMFWYRQDPGLGLRLIYFSYDVKMKEKGDIPEGYSVSREKKERFSLILESASTNQTSMYLCASSLSRVNFLSSYNSPLHFGNGTRLTVT.

Ten or more counts support this clonotype. The chain combines TRBV19 with TRBJ2-3; D possibly matches TRBD1 or TRBD2 (6 bases each). CDR3 length: 16 residues. Trimming shortened V by 5 bases and J by 4 bases, and 19 bases separated the two germline ends. Looked up from germline, CDR1 is LNHDA and CDR2 is SQIVND (reference sequence). The DNA for the CDR3 is TGTGCCAGTAGTTGGGGGGCGGACTCTCAAGCAGATACGCAGTATTTT. As protein: CASSWGADSQADTQYF.

As to this clonotype: With only one base between it and a far larger clone, this is likely a read error. This chain joins TRBV27 and TRBJ2-1; 10 nucleotides agree with TRBD2. J gave up 3 bases and V 8 bases, and 4 bases lay outside the gene matches. The CDR3 spans 14 residues. The germline V gene has CDR1 MNHEY and CDR2 SMNVEV (reference sequence). The CDR3 region has the DNA TGTGCCAGCCTAGCGGGAGAGTACTACAATGAGCAGTTCTTC. Protein product: CASLAGEYYNEQFF.

This clonotype showed up many times. The chain combines TRBV4-2 with TRBJ2-3; D not certain. This CDR3 is 17 amino acids long. Germline lookup yields CDR1 LGHNA and CDR2 YNFKEQ. Deletions cut 3 bases from V and 1 base from J, with 17 bases between. CDR3 nucleotides: TGTGCCAGCAGCCAGGATGGAACTCCAACGGGCACAGATACGCAGTATTTT. Translating it yields CASSQDGTPTGTDTQYF.

This clonotype was recorded once. The chain joins TRBV28 to TRBJ2-1, with 12 bases that match TRBD2. Per germline, CDR1 MDHEN and CDR2 SYDVKM. The CDR3 has 16 residues. V was pared by 4 bases and J by 7 bases, with 8 bases of the junction left unmatched. CDR3 in DNA: TGTGCCAGCAGTTCGTGGACTAGCGGGAAGCGTAATGAGCAGTTCTTC. Translated, it gives CASSSWTSGKRNEQFF.

This clonotype has at least ten counts. This rearrangement joins TRBV11-1 to TRBJ1-6; D possibly corresponds to TRBD1 (6 bases). Germline V lookup: CDR1 SGHAT, CDR2 FQDESV (reference sequence). Trimming removed 5 bases from V and 7 bases from J, with 9 bases in between. This CDR3 contains 13 residues. This CDR3 reads CASSPGQNSPLHF. As DNA, the CDR3 is TGTGCCAGCAGCCCAGGACAGAATTCACCCCTCCACTTT.

This clonotype was picked up many times. The chain is built from TRBV5-1 and TRBJ2-7; tentative D call: TRBD1 (6 bases). The V gene lost 4 bases and the J gene lost 2 bases, with 13 bases spanning the gap. The CDR3 runs to 14 residues. The germline V gene encodes CDR1 SGHRS and CDR2 YFSETQ. The DNA of the CDR3 is TGCGCCAGCAGCCCGGCGACAGGCCCCTACGAGCAGTACTTC. This codes for CASSPATGPYEQYF.

This clonotype occurred many times. This rearrangement joins TRBV18 to TRBJ2-3, with TRBD1 as a possible D gene (5 bases). The ends were cut back, 2 bases at V and 3 bases at J, with 12 bases in the middle. CDR3 length: 15 amino acids. CDR1 is KGHSH, CDR2 LQKENI, per germline. This chain's CDR3 is CASSPTRVLTDTQYF. DNA of the CDR3: TGTGCCAGCTCACCAACCAGGGTCTTAACAGATACGCAGTATTTT.

This clonotype was detected ten times or more. The chain joins TRBV20-1 to TRBJ1-5; D gene ambiguous. The V gene's germline CDR1 is DFQATT and CDR2 SNEGSKA (reference sequence). V lost 3 bases and J 0 bases, leaving 18 bases between the germline ends. The CDR3 is 17 amino acids. In DNA form, the CDR3 reads TGCAGTGCTAGCGACACCATGAGCCACTATAGCAATCAGCCCCAGCATTTT. The encoded protein is CSASDTMSHYSNQPQHF.

V and J are TRBV20-1 and TRBJ1-1; D remains ambiguous. Germline V CDR1 and CDR2: DFQATT, SNEGSKA (reference sequence). The V and J ends lost 2 bases and 1 base respectively, with 5 bases between them. The CDR3 is 12 amino acids. The CDR3 sequence: CSARWGNTEAFF. DNA of the CDR3: TGCAGTGCTAGATGGGGGAACACTGAAGCTTTCTTT.

This clonotype was found many times. The J gene is TRBJ2-1, the V gene TRBV20-1; 11 bases agree with TRBD2. Germline CDR1 and CDR2: DFQATT and SNEGSKA (reference sequence). The CDR3 spans 15 residues. V lost 2 bases and J lost 7; bases outside the gene matches: 7. The CDR3 region is CSARRGLAEVNEQFF. The CDR3 DNA follows: TGCAGTGCTAGACGGGGACTAGCGGAGGTGAATGAGCAGTTCTTC.

This clonotype was seen repeatedly, ten times or more. This chain joins TRBV10-2 and TRBJ1-1; 8 bases are shared with TRBD1. Unmatched junction bases numbered 7, after V lost 6 bases and J lost 10 bases. Germline CDR1 reads WSHSY; CDR2 reads SAAADI. CDR3 length equals 12 residues. The chain's CDR3 is CASRTDRGAAFF. The DNA of the CDR3 is TGCGCCAGCAGAACAGACAGGGGCGCAGCTTTCTTT.

This clonotype has ten or more counts. This chain joins TRBV7-2 and TRBJ2-4; possibly TRBD1 for D (6 bases). The CDR3 has 16 residues. V lost 1 base and J lost 0, with 10 bases in between. Germline-derived CDR1 and CDR2 are SGHTA and FQGNSA. As DNA, the CDR3 is TGTGCCAGCAGCTTAGGACAGGTCCTAGCCAAAAACATTCAGTACTTC. Translated, it gives CASSLGQVLAKNIQYF.

This clonotype was recorded many times. The chain joins TRBV19 to TRBJ2-6; D is tentatively TRBD1 or TRBD2 (5 bases each). The CDR3 runs 16 residues. The germline gives CDR1 LNHDA, CDR2 SQIVND (reference sequence). Trimming took 5 bases from V and 4 from J, leaving 15 bases between them. CDR3 amino acids: CASSWLSGTGANVLTF. The CDR3 DNA follows: TGTGCCAGTAGTTGGCTTTCAGGGACGGGGGCCAACGTCCTGACTTTC.

On this clonotype itself: A far larger clone is one base from this, pointing to a likely read error. The chain combines TRBV5-1 with TRBJ2-1; 14 bases map to TRBD2. This CDR3 spans 18 amino acids. CDR1 is SGHRS and CDR2 is YFSETQ in the germline V gene. J was trimmed by 10 bases and V by 4 bases; bases with no gene match: 16. The CDR3 region is CASSPGLAGGTFSYEQFF. The CDR3, as DNA: TGCGCCAGCAGCCCAGGACTAGCGGGAGGAACCTTTTCCTACGAGCAGTTCTTC. The complete variable domain, with remaining parts taken from reference TRBV5-1 and TRBJ2-1, reads KAGVTQTPRYLIKTRGQQVTLSCSPISGHRSVSWYQQTPGQGLQFLFEYFSETQRNKGNFPGRFSGRQFSNSRSEMNVSTLELGDSALYLCASSPGLAGGTFSYEQFFGPGTRLTVL.

The chain carries TRBV5-1 and TRBJ2-5; perhaps TRBD2 as D (5 bases). The CDR3 has 14 amino acids. The V end lost 5 bases, the J end lost 3 bases, and 14 bases lay between the germline ends. Germline V gene sequence: CDR1 SGHRS, CDR2 YFSETQ. This CDR3 reads CASSLRPSKETQYF. CDR3 bases: TGCGCCAGCAGTTTACGGCCTAGCAAAGAGACCCAGTACTTC. The variable domain in full, completed from reference TRBV5-1 and TRBJ2-5, reads KAGVTQTPRYLIKTRGQQVTLSCSPISGHRSVSWYQQTPGQGLQFLFEYFSETQRNKGNFPGRFSGRQFSNSRSEMNVSTLELGDSALYLCASSLRPSKETQYFGPGTRLLVL.

This clonotype came up a few times. V is TRBV7-7 and J is TRBJ1-1; D may be TRBD1 (5 bases). Germline values: CDR1 SSHAT, CDR2 FNYEAQ (reference sequence). This CDR3 contains 13 residues. Trimming left V 5 bases short and J 3 bases short, with 10 bases between. The CDR3 sequence is CASSRGQDTEAFF. CDR3 DNA: TGTGCCAGCAGCAGGGGCCAAGACACTGAAGCTTTCTTT. Filled out from reference TRBV7-7 and TRBJ1-1, the complete variable domain reads GAGVSQSPRYKVTKRGQDVTLRCDPISSHATLYWYQQALGQGPEFLTYFNYEAQPDKSGLPSDRFSAERPEGSISTLTIQRTEQRDSAMYRCASSRGQDTEAFFGQGTRLTVV.

This clonotype has ten or more counts. This sequence joins TRBV6-5 and TRBJ2-7; D perhaps matches TRBD1 (6 bases). Germline assignment: CDR1 MNHEY and CDR2 SVGAGI. Between the trimmed V and J ends, which lost 0 bases and 0 bases, there was a span of 15 bases. The CDR3 is made up of 17 amino acids. In DNA, the CDR3 is TGTGCCAGCAGTTACTCGGCGACAGGTGGGAGCTCCTACGAGCAGTACTTC. Translated, it gives CASSYSATGGSSYEQYF.

This clonotype was picked up many times. The chain carries TRBV7-8 and TRBJ2-3, with D possibly matching TRBD2 (6 bases). The CDR3 runs 15 residues. Per the germline V gene, CDR1 is SGHVS and CDR2 is FQNEAQ. Deletions cut 5 bases from V and 5 bases from J, with 17 bases between. The CDR3 bases are TGTGCCAGCAGCCCTCAGACTAGAGTTCAAGATACGCAGTATTTT. It codes for CASSPQTRVQDTQYF.

This clonotype has at least ten counts. This chain joins TRBV5-1 and TRBJ2-1, with TRBD1 matching 11 bases. The trim removed 2 bases at V and 2 bases at J, leaving 3 bases unmatched. Germline CDR1 is SGHRS and CDR2 is YFSETQ. The CDR3 covers 16 residues. CDR3 in DNA: TGCGCCAGCAGCTTTTGGGGACAGGGGGCCTACAATGAGCAGTTCTTC. Protein product: CASSFWGQGAYNEQFF. The variable domain in full, with the rest retrieved from reference TRBV5-1 and TRBJ2-1, is KAGVTQTPRYLIKTRGQQVTLSCSPISGHRSVSWYQQTPGQGLQFLFEYFSETQRNKGNFPGRFSGRQFSNSRSEMNVSTLELGDSALYLCASSFWGQGAYNEQFFGPGTRLTVL.

This clonotype was seen ten or more times. This chain connects TRBV29-1 to TRBJ2-1; 8 nucleotides line up with TRBD1. Germline CDR1 and CDR2: SQVTM and ANQGSEA. The junction had 0 bases not matched to a gene; V was cut back by 1 base and J by 7 bases. This CDR3 is 12 amino acids long. This CDR3 reads CSVEGQGNEQFF. The CDR3 region has the DNA TGCAGCGTTGAAGGACAGGGGAATGAGCAGTTCTTC.

In its sample, this clonotype was seen many times. This chain uses TRBV14 with TRBJ1-1; D may be TRBD1 (5 bases). V gave up 5 bases and J gave up 4 bases, with 11 bases separating them. The CDR3 covers 13 residues. CDR1 is SGHDN and CDR2 is FVKESK in the germline V gene. CDR3 in DNA: TGTGCCAGCAGCTTCCAGGGTAGCACTGAAGCTTTCTTT. It is translated as CASSFQGSTEAFF.

To note about this clonotype: This probably arose from a read error, given a far larger clone one base away. This chain links TRBV28 with TRBJ2-7, with 9 bases that match TRBD1. V was pared by 4 bases and J by 7 bases, with 8 bases of the junction left unmatched. Germline lookup yields CDR1 MDHEN and CDR2 SYDVKM. The CDR3 runs to 14 residues. Written as DNA, the CDR3 is TGTGCCAGCAGTTGGGGACAGGGTAACAATGAGCAGTACTTC. Encoded protein: CASSWGQGNNEQYF.

Ten or more counts support this clonotype. The chain links TRBV7-3 to TRBJ2-2; 8 nucleotides match TRBD2. Trimming removed 5 bases from V and 2 bases from J; junction bases left unmatched: 10. The CDR3 is 17 residues long. Germline V lookup: CDR1 SGHTA, CDR2 FQGTGA. The CDR3 sequence: CASSPRSGSSNTGELFF. DNA for the CDR3: TGTGCCAGCAGCCCAAGGAGCGGGAGTTCTAACACCGGGGAGCTGTTTTTT.

V gene TRBV4-3 combines with J gene TRBJ2-1; 9 positions match TRBD1. From germline, CDR1 is LGHNA and CDR2 YSLEER. The CDR3 length is 15 residues. V lost 1 base and J lost 2; bases outside the gene matches: 0. Here the CDR3 reads CASSQGTGAYNEQFF. CDR3 coding DNA: TGCGCCAGCAGCCAAGGGACAGGGGCCTACAATGAGCAGTTCTTC.

At least ten counts were recorded for this clonotype. In nucleotides, the CDR3 is TGCGCCAGCAGCCCTTGGCTAGCGGACAACAATGAGCAGTTCTTC. Its translation is CASSPWLADNNEQFF. The chain combines TRBV4-1 with TRBJ2-1, with TRBD2 matching 7 bases. Germline values: CDR1 MGHRA, CDR2 YSYEKL. The trim removed 4 bases at V and 5 bases at J, leaving 8 bases unmatched. The length of the CDR3 is 15 residues.